These 18 T cell receptor beta chains were sequenced from one sample in a study of T cells in Graves' hyperthyroidism and ophthalmopathy. What was amplified from RNA transcripts were TCR beta CDR3 regions. An initial round of RT-PCR targeting the TCR CDR3 relied on the HTBI primer set. TCRdb redid the calling of the multiplex PCR reads with MiXCR, one entry per CDR3 protein. The repertoire holds hundreds of thousands of distinct CDR3 sequences, with roughly 15% as singletons. What was sequenced was blood. These receptors were taken from a man aged 18 to 30 with Graves' ophthalmopathy.

This clonotype was counted only a few times. The V gene is TRBV4-1, the J gene TRBJ1-1; D gene uncertain. Germline CDR1 MGHRA, CDR2 YSYEKL. The CDR3 contains 17 residues. Trimming left V 0 bases short and J 1 base short, with 15 bases between. The CDR3 sequence: CASSQDPDAAPNTEAFF. CDR3 DNA sequence: TGCGCCAGCAGCCAAGACCCTGACGCGGCCCCGAACACTGAAGCTTTCTTT.

This clonotype was seen many times. The gene calls are TRBV7-2 and TRBJ1-4; D unclear. Between the trimmed V and J ends, which lost 5 bases and 4 bases, there was a span of 2 bases. The CDR3 sequence is 11 residues long. CDR1 SGHTA and CDR2 FQGNSA come from the germline V gene. Here the CDR3 reads CASSRNEKLFF. CDR3 bases: TGTGCCAGCAGCCGTAATGAAAAACTGTTTTTT.

This clonotype turned up a few times. The chain is built from TRBV9 and TRBJ2-1; D possibly corresponds to TRBD2 (5 bases). Germline CDR1 and CDR2: SGDLS and YYNGEE. The CDR3 length is 15 residues. The ends were cut back, 0 bases at V and 2 bases at J, with 9 bases in the middle. The CDR3 sequence is CASSVVGVAYNEQFF. CDR3 DNA sequence: TGTGCCAGCAGCGTAGTCGGGGTGGCCTACAATGAGCAGTTCTTC.

A few counts support this clonotype. Just one base apart from a much larger clone, this may be a read error. The J gene is TRBJ2-7, the V gene TRBV7-2; 8 bases agree with TRBD2. The CDR3 runs to 14 residues. CDR1 SGHTA and CDR2 FQGNSA come from the germline V gene. The CDR3 region is CASSLSSGIYERYF. In DNA, the CDR3 is TGTGCCAGCAGCTTAAGTAGCGGGATCTACGAGCGGTACTTC.

This clonotype was seen only once. A read error may explain this, as a much larger clone is one base away. The gene calls are TRBV3-1 and TRBJ2-7, with no clear D. Looked up from germline, CDR1 is LGHDT and CDR2 is YNNKEL (reference sequence). The ends were cut back, 4 bases at V and 6 bases at J, with 10 bases in the middle. This CDR3 contains 12 residues. The CDR3 loop is CASSPVLGEQYF. In DNA, the CDR3 is TGTGCCAGCAGCCCTGTGCTGGGCGAGCAGTACTTC.

Of note for this clonotype: Relative to the germline gene, one junction end is altered; a read error may explain this. This chain links TRBV19 with TRBJ1-1; unclear D gene. In germline, CDR1 is LNHDA, CDR2 SQIVND (reference sequence). The CDR3 totals 15 residues. Here the CDR3 DNA reads TGTGCCAGTGGTATCGAGAGCAGTTCGAACACTGAAGCTTTCTTT. Protein product: CASGIESSSNTEAFF. The variable domain in full, with the rest retrieved from reference TRBV19 and TRBJ1-1, is DGGITQSPKYLFRKEGQNVTLSCEQNLNHDAMYWYRQDPGQGLRLIYYSQIVNDFQKGDIAEGYSVSREKKESFPLTVTSAQKNPTAFYLCASGIESSSNTEAFFGQGTRLTVV.

This clonotype was observed a single time. V and J are TRBV4-1 and TRBJ2-7, with TRBD2 matching over 10 bases. Germline-derived CDR1 and CDR2 are MGHRA and YSYEKL. The CDR3 has 16 residues. V shed 4 bases and J 4 bases; nucleotides not matched to a gene: 10. In DNA form, the CDR3 reads TGCGCCAGCAGCCGGTCATCTCTAGCGGGGGCTTACGAGCAGTACTTC. Its protein is CASSRSSLAGAYEQYF.

The CDR3 nucleotides are TGCGCCAGCAGCCGAGGACAGGGGGCCAGCGGGGAGCTGTTTTTT. Translating it yields CASSRGQGASGELFF. The chain is built from TRBV4-1 and TRBJ2-2; 11 bases map to TRBD1. The junction had 5 bases not matched to a gene; V was cut back by 4 bases and J by 7 bases. From germline, CDR1 is MGHRA and CDR2 YSYEKL. There are 15 residues in the CDR3.

This clonotype came up many times. The rearrangement uses TRBV3-1 and TRBJ1-5; D unclear. The germline V gene has CDR1 LGHDT and CDR2 YNNKEL (reference sequence). The CDR3 consists of 13 residues. V shed 0 bases and J shed 5 bases, with 5 bases lying between them. The CDR3 DNA follows: TGTGCCAGCAGCCAAGATAAAGATCAGCCCCAGCATTTT. This codes for CASSQDKDQPQHF.

This clonotype was detected ten times or more. V is TRBV2 and J is TRBJ1-6; no definite D call. The V end lost 8 bases, the J end lost 5 bases, and 16 bases lay between the germline ends. Germline assignment: CDR1 SNHLY and CDR2 FYNNEI. This CDR3 contains 15 residues. This chain's CDR3 is CASQRPAGDNSPLHF. CDR3 bases: TGTGCCAGCCAACGCCCGGCGGGAGATAATTCACCCCTCCACTTT. The whole variable domain, filled in from reference TRBV2 and TRBJ1-6, reads EPEVTQTPSHQVTQMGQEVILRCVPISNHLYFYWYRQILGQKVEFLVSFYNNEISEKSEIFDDQFSVERPDGSNFTLKIRSTKLEDSAMYFCASQRPAGDNSPLHFGNGTRLTVT.

This clonotype has only one observation. This clone may be a read error of a much larger clone one base away. The conserved phenylalanine or tryptophan normally closing the CDR3 is absent here, so this likely arose from a read error. The chain is built from TRBV12-3 or TRBV12-4 and TRBJ2-7; 8 positions match TRBD1. Trimming removed 7 bases from V and 0 bases from J; junction bases left unmatched: 8. The CDR3 spans 15 residues. Here the CDR3 DNA reads TGTGCCAGCAAGATCACAGGGGGAAGCTCCTACGAGCAGTACTAC. It codes for CASKITGGSSYEQYY.

The chain carries TRBV19 and TRBJ2-7, with 11 bases identical to TRBD2. The junction had 6 bases not matched to a gene; V was cut back by 3 bases and J by 2 bases. The CDR3 is 16 residues long. CDR1 is LNHDA and CDR2 is SQIVND in the germline V gene (reference sequence). This CDR3 is CASSMELAGVPYEQYF. The CDR3 DNA reads TGTGCCAGTAGTATGGAACTAGCGGGGGTTCCCTACGAGCAGTACTTC.

The chain uses TRBV9 and TRBJ2-1; TRBD1 might be the D (6 bases). Germline CDR1 reads SGDLS; CDR2 reads YYNGEE. V dropped 0 bases and J dropped 9 bases, with 13 bases sitting between them. The CDR3 has 14 amino acids. CDR3 in DNA: TGTGCCAGCAGCGTAGCCCAGGGGTTCAGTGAGCAGTTCTTC. Protein product: CASSVAQGFSEQFF. Together with reference TRBV9 and TRBJ2-1, the CDR3 gives the full variable domain: DSGVTQTPKHLITATGQRVTLRCSPRSGDLSVYWYQQSLDQGLQFLIQYYNGEERAKGNILERFSAQQFPDLHSELNLSSLELGDSALYFCASSVAQGFSEQFFGPGTRLTVL.

This clonotype was seen ten or more times. The V gene is TRBV20-1, the J gene TRBJ1-6, with D maybe TRBD1 (5 bases). The germline gives CDR1 DFQATT, CDR2 SNEGSKA (reference sequence). V was pared by 2 bases and J by 9 bases, with 11 bases between. There are 13 residues in the CDR3. The CDR3 region is CSARSYGGSPLHF. Written as DNA, the CDR3 is TGCAGTGCTAGAAGTTACGGGGGTTCACCCCTCCACTTT.

A few counts support this clonotype. This chain joins TRBV4-1 and TRBJ1-4; D possibly corresponds to TRBD1 (5 bases). Trimming stripped 5 bases from V and 5 bases from J, with 15 bases between. The CDR3 has 15 amino acids. CDR1 is MGHRA, CDR2 YSYEKL, per germline. The CDR3 sequence is CASSKGVWNNEKLFF. CDR3 sequence (DNA): TGCGCCAGCAGCAAAGGGGTGTGGAACAATGAAAAACTGTTTTTT.

The table lists this clonotype with a few counts. CDR3 sequence (DNA): TGTGCCAGCAGCCCGGACAGCCTCTCTGGAAACACCATATATTTT. Amino acid sequence: CASSPDSLSGNTIYF. V usage is TRBV14 and J usage is TRBJ1-3; D perhaps matches TRBD1 (6 bases). CDR3 length equals 15 residues. The V end was cut by 4 bases, the J end by 0 bases, with 10 bases between. Germline V gene sequence: CDR1 SGHDN, CDR2 FVKESK.

This clonotype has at least ten counts. One junction end does not reproduce the germline sequence, and a read error may be involved. Here the CDR3 reads CASSPRGDYSYNEQFF. CDR3 coding DNA: TGTGCTAGCAGCCCACGTGGGGATTACTCCTACAATGAGCAGTTCTTC. The chain carries TRBV7-7 and TRBJ2-1; D not certain. The CDR3 covers 16 residues. The germline gives CDR1 SSHAT, CDR2 FNYEAQ (reference sequence). Based on the CDR3 plus reference TRBV7-7 and TRBJ2-1, the full variable domain is GAGVSQSPRYKVTKRGQDVTLRCDPISSHATLYWYQQALGQGPEFLTYFNYEAQPDKSGLPSDRFSAERPEGSISTLTIQRTEQRDSAMYRCASSPRGDYSYNEQFFGPGTRLTVL.

This clonotype has ten or more counts. The chain recombines TRBV5-6 with TRBJ2-5; D possibly corresponds to TRBD1 (6 bases). Germline-derived CDR1 and CDR2 are SGHDT and YYEEEE. Trimming took 2 bases from V and 5 from J, leaving 13 bases between them. The length of the CDR3 is 14 residues. This CDR3 reads CASSFGRGVETQYF. CDR3 DNA: TGTGCCAGCAGCTTTGGCAGGGGTGTGGAGACCCAGTACTTC.